What follows are 19 T cell receptor beta chains derived from one specimen sequenced in a study of blood T cell repertoires in COVID-19. Sequencing used immunoSEQ multiplex PCR; TCRdb keeps in-frame clones, though not all of them. The data contain under 300,000 clones, 88% of them singletons. The specimen was PBMCs or T cells enriched from blood (not recorded which). The receptor set was obtained from a woman aged 30 to 39 who had recovered from COVID-19.

V is TRBV6-2 or TRBV6-3 and J is TRBJ1-1, with D uncertain. With 4 bases removed from V and 4 bases from J, the gap between germline ends came to 16 bases. CDR3 length equals 15 residues. CDR1 and CDR2 from the germline V gene are MNHEY and SVGEGT. This chain's CDR3 is CASSSIQVLSTEAFF. In DNA form, the CDR3 reads TGTGCCAGCAGTTCGATTCAGGTCCTCTCCACTGAAGCTTTCTTT.

This sequence joins TRBV18 and TRBJ1-6; 8 bases match TRBD1. The CDR3 is 18 residues long. CDR1 KGHSH and CDR2 LQKENI come from the germline V gene. V was pared by 4 bases and J by 0 bases, with 8 bases of the junction left unmatched. The CDR3 DNA is TGTGCCAGCTCACACGGACAGGGAAGAAGCTCCTATAATTCACCCCTCCACTTT. As protein: CASSHGQGRSSYNSPLHF.

The J gene is TRBJ1-1, the V gene TRBV2; D not resolved. Germline V gives CDR1 SNHLY, CDR2 FYNNEI. The length of the CDR3 is 12 residues. Trimming left V 10 bases short and J 6 bases short, with 15 bases between. CDR3 DNA: TGTGCCATTTTGAGGGAATGGGCTGAAGCTTTCTTT. Translation: CAILREWAEAFF.

The chain joins TRBV27 to TRBJ2-5, with TRBD1 matching 8 bases. Germline V gives CDR1 MNHEY, CDR2 SMNVEV (reference sequence). V dropped 5 bases and J dropped 1; count of bases not matched to a gene: 3. The CDR3 sequence is 14 residues long. CDR3 sequence reads: CASSIQGGQETQYF. Here the CDR3 DNA reads TGTGCCAGCAGTATACAGGGGGGCCAAGAGACCCAGTACTTC.

The V and J genes are TRBV27 and TRBJ2-3; possible D gene TRBD1, 5 bases. The germline gives CDR1 MNHEY, CDR2 SMNVEV (reference sequence). Trimming removed 6 bases at V and 2 bases at J, with 21 bases between. The CDR3 runs 17 residues. DNA of the CDR3: TGTGCCAGCAGCGACCTGGCAGGGCCTAGGTCCACAGATACGCAGTATTTT. Protein: CASSDLAGPRSTDTQYF.

On this clone itself: Other DNA variants within this sample encode the same CDR3. This rearrangement joins TRBV27 to TRBJ1-5; 7 bases match TRBD1. CDR3 size: 14 residues. The V gene's germline CDR1 is MNHEY and CDR2 SMNVEV (reference sequence). With V trimmed by 2 bases and J by 4 bases, 2 bases remained unmatched. The CDR3 bases are TGTGCCAGCAGTTTAAGGGGGCCGAATCAGCCCCAGCATTTT. The encoded protein is CASSLRGPNQPQHF.

The V and J genes are TRBV18 and TRBJ2-1, with 7 bases fitting TRBD2. In germline, CDR1 is KGHSH, CDR2 LQKENI. The CDR3 sequence is 15 residues long. V dropped 2 bases and J dropped 1; count of bases not matched to a gene: 2. The CDR3 DNA reads TGTGCCAGCTCACCAGGGAGGGGATCCTACAATGAGCAGTTCTTC. As protein: CASSPGRGSYNEQFF. Drawing the rest from reference TRBV18 and TRBJ2-1, the complete variable domain is NAGVMQNPRHLVRRRGQEARLRCSPMKGHSHVYWYRQLPEEGLKFMVYLQKENIIDESGMPKERFSAEFPKEGPSILRIQQVVRGDSAAYFCASSPGRGSYNEQFFGPGTRLTVL.

This chain links TRBV18 with TRBJ1-1; 7 bases fit TRBD1. The CDR3 covers 14 residues. Germline CDR1 reads KGHSH; CDR2 reads LQKENI. The ends lost 3 bases at V and 8 bases at J; junction bases unmatched: 9. The CDR3 sequence: CASSPLSGTVEAFF. The CDR3 DNA is TGTGCCAGCTCACCTTTGTCCGGGACAGTCGAAGCTTTCTTT.

J is TRBJ1-2 and V is TRBV7-2, with D possibly matching TRBD1 (6 bases). V dropped 3 bases and J dropped 5 bases, with 13 bases sitting between them. This CDR3 contains 14 residues. Germline V lookup: CDR1 SGHTA, CDR2 FQGNSA. CDR3 region: CASSFRGLVYGYTF. The CDR3 coding sequence is TGTGCCAGCAGCTTCAGGGGCCTAGTTTATGGCTACACCTTC.

This clone was found a few times. The V gene is TRBV9, the J gene TRBJ1-6; TRBD1 matches 7 bases. CDR3 length equals 15 residues. Germline trimming cut 3 bases from V and 10 bases from J; bases unmatched to any gene: 10. Germline CDR1 reads SGDLS; CDR2 reads YYNGEE. CDR3: CASSGYDRVGSPLHF. CDR3 DNA sequence: TGTGCCAGCAGCGGGTACGACAGGGTCGGATCACCCCTCCACTTT.

The rearrangement joins TRBV7-3 to TRBJ1-1; 8 bases are shared with TRBD1. V dropped 4 bases and J dropped 4; count of bases not matched to a gene: 5. CDR1 is SGHTA and CDR2 is FQGTGA in the germline V gene. The CDR3 has 14 residues. The chain's CDR3 is CASSSYDRGTEAFF. The CDR3 bases are TGTGCCAGCAGCTCGTACGACAGGGGCACTGAAGCTTTCTTT.

In the case of this clone: One end of the junction fails to match germline, which may point to a read error. V gene TRBV14 combines with J gene TRBJ1-4, with a weak D call TRBD1 (6 bases). In germline, CDR1 is SGHDN, CDR2 FVKESK. The CDR3 is made up of 13 amino acids. In DNA, the CDR3 is TGTGCCAGCAGCCAAAGTCTGGACAGCGAGCGTATTTTT. Encoded protein: CASSQSLDSERIF.

The chain employs TRBV29-1 and TRBJ2-5; 9 bases map to TRBD1. The junction had 12 bases not matched to a gene; V was cut back by 5 bases and J by 5 bases. Germline V gene lookup returns CDR1 SQVTM and CDR2 ANQGSEA. This CDR3 is 15 amino acids long. CDR3 nucleotide sequence: TGCAGCGTTCAAACCGGGACAGGGAATTGGGAGACCCAGTACTTC. Protein: CSVQTGTGNWETQYF.

The J gene is TRBJ2-7, the V gene TRBV19; TRBD1 is a possible D gene (6 bases). CDR1 and CDR2 (germline): LNHDA, SQIVND (reference sequence). V lost 7 bases, J lost 1 base, and 14 bases lay in between. This CDR3 has 14 amino acids. The CDR3 sequence is CASTPPTGSYEQYF. In DNA, the CDR3 is TGTGCCAGTACCCCTCCGACAGGATCCTACGAGCAGTACTTC.

V usage is TRBV11-2 and J usage is TRBJ2-5; D gene uncertain. The CDR3 is 15 residues long. The V end was cut by 1 base, the J end by 5 bases, with 14 bases between. Germline CDR1 and CDR2: SGHAT and FQNNGV. The CDR3 region has the DNA TGTGCCAGCAGCTTAGGCCCCTTTATCCGGGAGACCCAGTACTTC. It translates to CASSLGPFIRETQYF.

The chain couples TRBV5-6 to TRBJ2-3; D call uncertain. Trimming stripped 3 bases from V and 2 bases from J, with 7 bases between. CDR3 length: 13 amino acids. Germline CDR1 reads SGHDT; CDR2 reads YYEEEE. CDR3 residues: CASSSRLTDTQYF. Here the CDR3 DNA reads TGTGCCAGCAGCTCACGACTCACAGATACGCAGTATTTT.

The chain combines TRBV19 with TRBJ2-7, with TRBD1 matching over 11 bases. V was clipped by 2 bases and J by 4 bases; unmatched bases: 7. From germline, CDR1 is LNHDA and CDR2 SQIVND (reference sequence). This CDR3 region has 16 residues. CDR3 in DNA: TGTGCCAGTAGTATAAATGGGGACAGGGGGATTTACGAGCAGTACTTC. Amino acids: CASSINGDRGIYEQYF.

The CDR3: CASSLSQGLRPQHF. The CDR3 DNA reads as TGTGCCAGCAGCTTAAGTCAGGGCCTAAGGCCCCAGCATTTT. V gene TRBV7-8 combines with J gene TRBJ1-5; D is perhaps TRBD1 (5 bases). CDR1 and CDR2 (germline): SGHVS, FQNEAQ. V was pared by 2 bases and J by 9 bases, with 14 bases between. CDR3 length equals 14 residues. The variable domain in full, completed from reference TRBV7-8 and TRBJ1-5, reads GAGVSQSPRYKVAKRGQDVALRCDPISGHVSLFWYQQALGQGPEFLTYFQNEAQLDKSGLPSDRFFAERPEGSVSTLKIQRTQQEDSAVYLCASSLSQGLRPQHFGDGTRLSIL.

The chain has TRBV19 and TRBJ2-7; D uncertain. CDR1 and CDR2 from the germline V gene are LNHDA and SQIVND (reference sequence). The CDR3 consists of 16 residues. With 5 bases removed from V and 3 bases from J, the gap between germline ends came to 20 bases. CDR3 in amino acids: CASSVLVTNPLYEQYF. The CDR3 DNA is TGTGCCAGTAGTGTGCTAGTCACCAACCCTCTCTACGAGCAGTACTTC.